Presented here are 16 T cell receptor beta chains from one specimen sequenced in a study of technical replicates of blood from a few donors. TCRdb's table, derived via immunoSEQ multiplex PCR, lists solely in-frame clones and lacks some. The table lists some 77,000 clones, more than 85% of them singletons, with less than 0.4% in the top ten. Sequencing was done on a sample of T cells isolated from PBMCs. The origin of the receptors is a human donor in good health.

This clone showed up just once. J is TRBJ2-7 and V is TRBV10-3, with TRBD2 identical over 8 bases. Germline CDR1 is ENHRY and CDR2 is SYGVKD. CDR3 length: 17 amino acids. V shed 6 bases and J 2 bases; nucleotides not matched to a gene: 15. In nucleotides, the CDR3 is TGTGCCATCAGCCCCGACACCTACGGGAGGGCCCCCTACGAGCAGTACTTC. Its protein is CAISPDTYGRAPYEQYF.

This chain connects TRBV27 to TRBJ1-2, with 9 bases fitting TRBD1. The CDR3 loop spans 14 amino acids. Germline trimming cut 0 bases from V and 6 bases from J; bases unmatched to any gene: 2. Per germline, CDR1 MNHEY and CDR2 SMNVEV (reference sequence). The CDR3 sequence is CASSLSTGGHGYTF. The DNA for the CDR3 is TGTGCCAGCAGTTTATCGACAGGGGGGCATGGCTACACCTTC.

The sample holds one count of this clone. The chain employs TRBV7-2 and TRBJ1-5; D may be TRBD1 (5 bases). Germline CDR1 reads SGHTA; CDR2 reads FQGNSA. CDR3 length equals 14 residues. Trimming stripped 2 bases from V and 7 bases from J, with 12 bases between. Here the CDR3 reads CASSLQGTWQPQHF. In DNA form, the CDR3 reads TGTGCCAGCAGCTTACAGGGAACTTGGCAGCCCCAGCATTTT.

The V gene is TRBV5-6, the J gene TRBJ2-7; 10 positions agree with TRBD2. The CDR3 totals 15 residues. The V gene's germline CDR1 is SGHDT and CDR2 YYEEEE. V lost 4 bases, J lost 0 bases, and 4 bases stayed unmatched. Here the CDR3 DNA reads TGTGCCAGCAGCCTTAGCGGGAGGTTCTCCTACGAGCAGTACTTC. This encodes CASSLSGRFSYEQYF.

This chain connects TRBV7-9 to TRBJ1-1, with D perhaps TRBD1 (5 bases). The V and J ends lost 2 bases and 10 bases respectively, with 11 bases between them. Germline lookup yields CDR1 SEHNR and CDR2 FQNEAQ (reference sequence). CDR3 size: 12 residues. This chain's CDR3 is CASSLRTLVAFF. As DNA, the CDR3 is TGTGCCAGCAGCTTACGGACACTTGTAGCTTTCTTT.

The V and J genes are TRBV5-4 and TRBJ1-1; TRBD1 might be the D (6 bases). With 0 bases removed from V and 1 base from J, the gap between germline ends came to 13 bases. The CDR3 contains 16 residues. Germline lookup yields CDR1 SGHNT and CDR2 YYREEE (reference sequence). This chain's CDR3 is CASSLGGGARNTEAFF. CDR3 sequence (DNA): TGTGCCAGCAGCTTGGGGGGGGGCGCGAGGAACACTGAAGCTTTCTTT.

The chain links TRBV2 to TRBJ1-4, with D perhaps TRBD1 (6 bases). V dropped 1 base and J dropped 6 bases, with 12 bases sitting between them. The CDR3 loop spans 15 amino acids. Per the germline V gene, CDR1 is SNHLY and CDR2 is FYNNEI. CDR3 coding DNA: TGTGCCAGCAGTGAAGATAGGGGGACGGATGAAAAACTGTTTTTT. This sequence encodes CASSEDRGTDEKLFF. The full variable domain, its missing parts supplied by reference TRBV2 and TRBJ1-4, is EPEVTQTPSHQVTQMGQEVILRCVPISNHLYFYWYRQILGQKVEFLVSFYNNEISEKSEIFDDQFSVERPDGSNFTLKIRSTKLEDSAMYFCASSEDRGTDEKLFFGSGTQLSVL.

This clone was recorded only once. The CDR3 here is CASSVRLAGSEQFF. In DNA, the CDR3 is TGTGCCAGCAGCGTGCGGCTAGCGGGAAGTGAGCAGTTCTTC. The chain joins TRBV9 to TRBJ2-1; TRBD2 aligns across 9 bases. The CDR3 extends over 14 amino acids. With 2 bases clipped from V and 9 bases from J, the junction kept 6 bases outside the gene matches. Germline CDR1 and CDR2: SGDLS and YYNGEE.

The CDR3: CASSSQLAGMSSYNEQFF. CDR3 nucleotide sequence: TGTGCCAGCAGCTCCCAACTAGCGGGGATGAGCTCCTACAATGAGCAGTTCTTC. J is TRBJ2-1 and V is TRBV11-2; TRBD2 matches at 10 bases. The CDR3 runs 18 residues. CDR1 and CDR2 from the germline V gene are SGHAT and FQNNGV. The V and J ends lost 4 bases and 0 bases, in that order; junction bases with no gene match: 9. The whole variable domain, filled in from reference TRBV11-2 and TRBJ2-1, reads EAGVAQSPRYKIIEKRQSVAFWCNPISGHATLYWYQQILGQGPKLLIQFQNNGVVDDSQLPKDRFSAERLKGVDSTLKIQPAKLEDSAVYLCASSSQLAGMSSYNEQFFGPGTRLTVL.

V usage is TRBV30 and J usage is TRBJ2-7; 8 bases fit TRBD2. J was trimmed by 0 bases and V by 2 bases; bases with no gene match: 9. This CDR3 has 16 residues. Germline V gene lookup returns CDR1 GTSNPN and CDR2 SVGIG (reference sequence). CDR3 bases: TGTGCCTGGAGTAGAGGGTACAGCGGGAGCTCCTACGAGCAGTACTTC. This gives the protein CAWSRGYSGSSYEQYF.

This clone was counted once. The chain links TRBV5-6 to TRBJ2-3; 11 bases map to TRBD2. The CDR3 runs to 15 residues. Germline CDR1 SGHDT, CDR2 YYEEEE. V was pared by 0 bases and J by 5 bases, with 2 bases of the junction left unmatched. The CDR3 sequence is CASSLGLAGGDTQYF. DNA for the CDR3: TGTGCCAGCAGCTTGGGGCTAGCGGGAGGAGATACGCAGTATTTT. Complete variable domain (other parts from reference TRBV5-6 and TRBJ2-3): DAGVTQSPTHLIKTRGQQVTLRCSPKSGHDTVSWYQQALGQGPQFIFQYYEEEERQRGNFPDRFSGHQFPNYSSELNVNALLLGDSALYLCASSLGLAGGDTQYFGPGTRLTVL.

The V call is TRBV11-2, the J call TRBJ1-2; D perhaps matches TRBD1 (6 bases). CDR1 SGHAT and CDR2 FQNNGV come from the germline V gene. The V end lost 1 base, the J end lost 4 bases, and 13 bases lay between the germline ends. The CDR3 spans 15 residues. CDR3 sequence reads: CASSLAEGGTYGYTF. Written as DNA, the CDR3 is TGTGCCAGCAGCTTAGCTGAGGGGGGGACCTATGGCTACACCTTC.

This rearrangement joins TRBV19 to TRBJ1-2, with D possibly matching TRBD1 (5 bases). Trimming stripped 8 bases from V and 3 bases from J, with 13 bases between. The CDR3 runs to 13 residues. CDR1 and CDR2 from the germline V gene are LNHDA and SQIVND (reference sequence). Here the CDR3 DNA reads TGTGCCAGTTATAACAGGAATTACTATGGCTACACCTTC. This encodes CASYNRNYYGYTF.

V gene TRBV4-3 combines with J gene TRBJ2-3; 8 bases align to TRBD1. V lost 2 bases, J lost 5 bases, and 9 bases stayed unmatched. The germline gives CDR1 LGHNA, CDR2 YSLEER. The CDR3 sequence is 16 residues long. The DNA of the CDR3 is TGCGCCAGCAGCCAATCGGACAGGGCGTCCGGAGATACGCAGTATTTT. Its protein is CASSQSDRASGDTQYF.

This chain uses TRBV5-6 with TRBJ1-1; TRBD1 matches at 8 bases. This CDR3 comprises 14 residues. J lost 11 bases, V lost 4 bases, and 13 bases had no gene match. CDR1 is SGHDT and CDR2 is YYEEEE in the germline V gene. CDR3 residues: CASSLRTGLGLAFF. CDR3 bases: TGTGCCAGCAGCCTGCGGACAGGGTTAGGCTTGGCTTTCTTT.

The chain recombines TRBV7-6 with TRBJ1-1; D unclear. V was cut by 3 bases and J by 0 bases, with 8 bases left in between. The CDR3 runs to 14 residues. Germline CDR1 reads SGHVS; CDR2 reads FNYEAQ. The CDR3 DNA follows: TGTGCCAGCAGCTTCGGTCAGGTGAACACTGAAGCTTTCTTT. Translation gives CASSFGQVNTEAFF. The whole variable domain, filled in from reference TRBV7-6 and TRBJ1-1, reads GAGVSQSPRYKVTKRGQDVALRCDPISGHVSLYWYRQALGQGPEFLTYFNYEAQQDKSGLPNDRFSAERPEGSISTLTIQRTEQRDSAMYRCASSFGQVNTEAFFGQGTRLTVV.